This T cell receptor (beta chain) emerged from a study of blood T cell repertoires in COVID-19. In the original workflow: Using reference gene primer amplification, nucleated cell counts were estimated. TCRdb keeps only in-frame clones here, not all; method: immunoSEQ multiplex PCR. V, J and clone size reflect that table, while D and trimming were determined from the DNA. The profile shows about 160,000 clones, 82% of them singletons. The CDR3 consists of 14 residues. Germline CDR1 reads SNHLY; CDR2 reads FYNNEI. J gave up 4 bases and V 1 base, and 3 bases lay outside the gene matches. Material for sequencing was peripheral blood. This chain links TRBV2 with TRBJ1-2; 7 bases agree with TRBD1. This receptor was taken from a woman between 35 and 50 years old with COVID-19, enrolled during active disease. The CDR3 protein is CASSEDRGLYGYTF. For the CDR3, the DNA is TGTGCCAGCAGTGAAGATAGGGGGCTCTATGGCTACACCTTC.